These 17 T cell receptor beta chains were all obtained from the same sample, sequenced in a study of blood T cell repertoires in COVID-19. The repertoire was sequenced with immunoSEQ multiplex PCR; TCRdb's copy has only in-frame clones and lacks some. The table records around 9,800 clones, about 85% of them present only once. The sample taken for sequencing was peripheral blood. Source of these receptors: a young man with active or convalescent COVID-19.

This chain links TRBV4-2 with TRBJ1-5; D may be TRBD1 (6 bases). The V gene lost 1 base and the J gene lost 0 bases, with 10 bases spanning the gap. This CDR3 spans 16 amino acids. In germline, CDR1 is LGHNA, CDR2 YNFKEQ. CDR3 DNA sequence: TGTGCCAGCAGCCAAGCTGGACAGTATAGCAATCAGCCCCAGCATTTT. Its translation is CASSQAGQYSNQPQHF.

This rearrangement joins TRBV2 to TRBJ2-5; 7 positions agree with TRBD1. The CDR3 is 14 amino acids. The germline gives CDR1 SNHLY, CDR2 FYNNEI. The trim removed 5 bases at V and 5 bases at J, leaving 8 bases unmatched. CDR3 coding DNA: TGTGCCAGCAGTTTATTAGGGGGCGTGGAGACCCAGTACTTC. Protein product: CASSLLGGVETQYF. The full variable domain, completed using reference TRBV2 and TRBJ2-5, is EPEVTQTPSHQVTQMGQEVILRCVPISNHLYFYWYRQILGQKVEFLVSFYNNEISEKSEIFDDQFSVERPDGSNFTLKIRSTKLEDSAMYFCASSLLGGVETQYFGPGTRLLVL.

The chain combines TRBV9 with TRBJ1-1; D call uncertain. Germline V gene lookup returns CDR1 SGDLS and CDR2 YYNGEE. CDR3 length: 16 amino acids. V lost 0 bases and J 1 base, leaving 13 bases between the germline ends. The CDR3 sequence is CASSVGPAGGNTEAFF. The CDR3 bases are TGTGCCAGCAGCGTAGGTCCGGCAGGAGGGAACACTGAAGCTTTCTTT.

This sequence joins TRBV12-3 or TRBV12-4 and TRBJ2-2; D remains ambiguous. The CDR3 has 12 amino acids. Trimming left V 5 bases short and J 3 bases short, with 4 bases between. CDR3 residues: CASSRDTGELFF. DNA for the CDR3: TGTGCCAGCAGTCGTGACACCGGGGAGCTGTTTTTT.

This chain links TRBV19 with TRBJ1-6; 8 bases line up with TRBD1. The CDR3 runs to 17 residues. Germline-derived CDR1 and CDR2 are LNHDA and SQIVND (reference sequence). Trimming at V came to 2 bases and at J to 4 bases, leaving 7 bases not matched to a gene. The CDR3 DNA reads as TGTGCCAGTAGTATAACTTCCGGACAGGGTTATAATTCACCCCTCCACTTT. It codes for CASSITSGQGYNSPLHF.

The table lists this clone with a few counts. The V and J genes are TRBV2 and TRBJ2-1; perhaps TRBD2 as D (5 bases). Germline values: CDR1 SNHLY, CDR2 FYNNEI. The CDR3 consists of 14 residues. The V end was cut by 8 bases, the J end by 7 bases, with 18 bases between. In nucleotides, the CDR3 is TGTGCCAGCGAAGTCGGACTTTTATCAAATGAGCAGTTCTTC. This encodes CASEVGLLSNEQFF.

This chain links TRBV5-6 with TRBJ2-5; D call uncertain. V lost 4 bases, J lost 1 base, and 5 bases lay in between. This CDR3 spans 12 amino acids. CDR1 and CDR2 (germline): SGHDT, YYEEEE. The DNA of the CDR3 is TGTGCCAGCAGCCTTCCCCAAGAGACCCAGTACTTC. It specifies CASSLPQETQYF.

This sequence joins TRBV27 and TRBJ1-4, with D possibly TRBD1 on 5 matching bases. The V gene's germline CDR1 is MNHEY and CDR2 SMNVEV (reference sequence). V was pared by 6 bases and J by 5 bases, with 13 bases between. CDR3 length: 14 residues. This chain's CDR3 is CASSFVGGNEKLFF. The CDR3 coding sequence is TGTGCCAGCAGCTTCGTCGGGGGGAATGAAAAACTGTTTTTT.

V is TRBV18 and J is TRBJ1-3, with a weak D call TRBD1 (5 bases). The CDR3 extends over 16 amino acids. CDR1 is KGHSH and CDR2 is LQKENI in the germline V gene. Between the trimmed V and J ends, which lost 2 bases and 0 bases, there was a span of 11 bases. The CDR3 sequence is CASSPFDSSSGNTIYF. The CDR3 nucleotides are TGTGCCAGCTCACCATTCGACAGCTCCTCTGGAAACACCATATATTTT.

A single count supports this clone. This chain connects TRBV23-1 to TRBJ2-3; 10 bases are a match to TRBD2. TRBV23-1 is recorded as an ORF, its role being uncertain. J was trimmed by 3 bases and V by 2 bases; bases with no gene match: 11. This CDR3 has 18 amino acids. CDR3 amino acids: CASSQEESGGAGTDTQYF. The CDR3 DNA follows: TGCGCCAGCAGTCAAGAGGAGAGCGGGGGGGCAGGGACAGATACGCAGTATTTT.

DNA of the CDR3: TGTGCCAGCAGCCTTCGACAGGGGGGTGGCTACACCTTC. Translation: CASSLRQGGGYTF. This chain uses TRBV7-8 with TRBJ1-2, with 9 bases aligning to TRBD1. The CDR3 covers 13 residues. CDR1 and CDR2 from the germline V gene are SGHVS and FQNEAQ. V lost 5 bases, J lost 7 bases, and 5 bases stayed unmatched.

This clone was counted once. Here the CDR3 DNA reads TGTGCCTGGAGTGAAGGGAGGATCTATGGCTACACCTTC. Amino acid sequence: CAWSEGRIYGYTF. The chain has TRBV30 and TRBJ1-2; D unresolved. Germline assignment: CDR1 GTSNPN and CDR2 SVGIG (reference sequence). Trimming shortened V by 1 base and J by 4 bases, and 10 bases separated the two germline ends. The CDR3 is made up of 13 amino acids. Filled out from reference TRBV30 and TRBJ1-2, the complete variable domain reads SQTIHQWPATLVQPVGSPLSLECTVEGTSNPNLYWYRQAAGRGLQLLFYSVGIGQISSEVPQNLSASRPQDRQFILSSKKLLLSDSGFYLCAWSEGRIYGYTFGSGTRLTVV.

V is TRBV6-2 or TRBV6-3 and J is TRBJ2-3; possible D gene TRBD2, 5 bases. The CDR3 loop spans 18 amino acids. Trimming took 2 bases from V and 2 from J, leaving 20 bases between them. Germline V gene data show CDR1 as MNHEY and CDR2 as SVGEGT. The CDR3: CASSYVQSVGRTTDTQYF. DNA for the CDR3: TGTGCCAGCAGTTACGTCCAGAGTGTTGGGAGAACCACAGATACGCAGTATTTT.

This clone was seen a few times. This chain uses TRBV10-3 with TRBJ2-7; 7 nucleotides agree with TRBD1. Germline V gives CDR1 ENHRY, CDR2 SYGVKD. Trimming removed 2 bases from V and 6 bases from J; junction bases left unmatched: 7. This CDR3 is 14 amino acids long. The CDR3 DNA reads as TGTGCCATCAGTGAGAACAGAGACAGGGTCGAGCAGTACTTC. This codes for CAISENRDRVEQYF.

The chain joins TRBV18 to TRBJ1-6; TRBD1 agrees at 7 bases. This CDR3 spans 17 amino acids. Germline V gene lookup returns CDR1 KGHSH and CDR2 LQKENI. V gave up 3 bases and J gave up 6 bases; unmatched junction bases: 11. The CDR3: CASSPRGGGDGNSPLHF. DNA of the CDR3: TGTGCCAGCTCACCGCGTGGAGGGGGCGACGGTAATTCACCCCTCCACTTT.

The gene calls are TRBV5-1 and TRBJ1-6; D uncertain. V gave up 2 bases and J gave up 6 bases, with 18 bases separating them. Germline CDR1 SGHRS, CDR2 YFSETQ. CDR3 length: 17 residues. The CDR3 DNA reads as TGCGCCAGCAGCTTCTCGGGTTCGGCGGCCTTTAATTCACCCCTCCACTTT. Its protein product is CASSFSGSAAFNSPLHF.

This clone was seen only once. V usage is TRBV12-3 or TRBV12-4 and J usage is TRBJ2-2; D not resolved. The CDR3 runs to 13 residues. V gave up 3 bases and J gave up 5 bases, with 7 bases separating them. CDR3 loop: CASSLRQTGELFF. Written as DNA, the CDR3 is TGTGCCAGCAGTTTGAGGCAGACCGGGGAGCTGTTTTTT.